This T cell receptor (beta chain) was identified during a study of response to subunit inactivated influenza vaccine. TCRdb redid the calling of the RT-PCR reads with MiXCR, one entry per CDR3 protein. Of under 550,000 distinct CDR3 sequences listed, around 7.7% were seen once; the top ten hold under 15%. As for this clonotype: What it binds is not known.

The CDR3 contains 13 residues. V dropped 1 base and J dropped 7 bases, with 14 bases sitting between them. Germline CDR1 is DFQATT and CDR2 is SNEGSKA (reference sequence). Overall study results and limits: Authors suggested few new T cells are recruited by each seasonal influenza vaccination.

The genes are TRBV20-1 and TRBJ2-7; D remains ambiguous. This sample comprised PBMCs from blood, obtained roughly 24 months after vaccination. The receptor's source is a man aged 45 to 70 who received an inactivated influenza vaccine. CDR3 loop: CSARGTSSMEQYF. DNA of the CDR3: TGCAGTGCTAGAGGGACGAGCTCCATGGAGCAGTACTTC.